This T cell receptor beta chain was profiled in a study of shared clonotypes between healthy human individuals. Study-wide findings and caveats: Shared clonotypes: about 5% naive CD4, around 3.5% naive CD8, roughly 2.4% memory CD4, about 0.4% memory CD8.

The CDR3 covers 15 residues. Per the germline V gene, CDR1 is SNHLY and CDR2 is FYNNEI. Trimming left V 4 bases short and J 5 bases short, with 15 bases between. Memory CD4+ cells were the fraction left after CD45RA+ naive selection. Of note for this clone: Antigen unknown.

Produced via immunoSEQ multiplex PCR; TCRdb's table is partial and in-frame only. The sample has 800,000 to 1,200,000 clones, more than 75% seen once. This sequence originates from a young man in good health. Some clones in this sample may be carry-over from other donors' samples. The sequencing input was memory CD4+ T cells from PBMCs. The subset: CD45RA-negative fraction. The gene calls are TRBV2 and TRBJ1-5; D is unresolved. Here the CDR3 reads CASSVEDLSYQPQHF. CDR3 nucleotides: TGTGCCAGCAGTGTGGAGGACCTAAGCTATCAGCCCCAGCATTTT.